This T cell receptor beta chain came from a study of blood T cell repertoires in COVID-19. Trimming at V came to 5 bases and at J to 7 bases, leaving 7 bases not matched to a gene. Germline CDR1 and CDR2: MDHEN and SYDVKM. The CDR3 consists of 14 residues. Libraries were prepared by immunoSEQ multiplex PCR; TCRdb keeps only in-frame clonotypes and omits some of them. The table lists under 300,000 clones, 86% of them singletons. This sequence was found in a man at least 80 years old with acute or convalescent COVID-19. V usage is TRBV28 and J usage is TRBJ1-5, with 8 bases that match TRBD1. The sequenced sample was peripheral blood. CDR3 in DNA: TGTGCCAGCAGTCCGGGACAGGTATCCCAGCCCCAGCATTTT. Protein: CASSPGQVSQPQHF.